The rows below give T cell receptor beta chains drawn from one sample of a study of T cell repertoires in cytomegalovirus infection. TCRdb redid the calling of the reads with MiXCR, one entry per CDR3 protein. The table includes some 500,000 distinct CDR3 sequences, roughly 43% detected once. Which antigens these TCRs recognize remains unknown. The sequenced sample was cultured PBMCs, obtained from culture after CMV antigen stimulation. All receptors come from a human donor in good health (CMV status not recorded). Some clones in this sample may be carry-over from other donors' samples. The CDR3 runs from the conserved cysteine through the conserved F or W. Fields, in order: clone size, J gene, V gene, D gene, CDR3 DNA, CDR3 protein. D genes are given only for firm matches. The size entry is marked missing in some rows and otherwise reads once, few, many or a size class.

NA,TRBJ1-1,TRBV7-2,NA,TGTGCCAGCAGCCCAGGGCTCGCTGAAGCTTTCTTT,CASSPGLAEAFF
few,TRBJ2-1,TRBV4-2,TRBD2,TGTGCCAGCAGCCAGCCCCAGGGGAGCGGGGGGGCAGGTGAGCAGTTCTTC,CASSQPQGSGGAGEQFF
NA,TRBJ1-1,TRBV27,NA,TGTGCCAGCAGGTCCGGGGGCACAGGGAGCACTGAAGCTTTCTTT,CASRSGGTGSTEAFF
NA,TRBJ1-1,TRBV5-8,NA,TGTGCCAGCAGCCGGGGACTTGCGAACACTGAAGCTTTCTTT,CASSRGLANTEAFF
NA,TRBJ2-3,TRBV7-2,NA,TGTGCCAGCAGCTTAGCGGCCACAACCCACACAGATACGCAGTATTTT,CASSLAATTHTDTQYF
few,TRBJ1-1,TRBV6-2/TRBV6-3,TRBD1,TGTGCCAGTATTGACGGGACAGTTAACACTGAAGCTTTCTTT,CASIDGTVNTEAFF
NA,TRBJ1-1,TRBV4-1,TRBD1,TGCGCCAGCAGCCAAGTAAACAGGGGGACGAACACTGAAGCTTTCTTT,CASSQVNRGTNTEAFF
few,TRBJ1-5,TRBV6-6,TRBD1,TGTGCCAGCAGTTACTCGAAGGGGGCCCGGACGAATCAGCCCCAGCATTTT,CASSYSKGARTNQPQHF
once,TRBJ2-3,TRBV6-2/TRBV6-3,NA,TGTGCCAGCAGTTACGAGGGTTACGGCACAGATACGCAGTATTTT,CASSYEGYGTDTQYF
NA,TRBJ2-1,TRBV7-2,TRBD1,TGTGCCAGCAGCTTAGTGACAGGGGGCTTCAATGAGCAGTTCTTC,CASSLVTGGFNEQFF
NA,TRBJ2-7,TRBV11-2,TRBD1,TGTGCCAGCAGCTTAGAGGTCTTGGGACCTGGACAGGTTAACGAGCAGTACTTC,CASSLEVLGPGQVNEQYF
few,TRBJ2-2,TRBV7-2,NA,TGTGCCAGCAGCGTCTCCGGCTGGACCAATCACACCGGGGAGCTGTTTTTT,CASSVSGWTNHTGELFF
NA,TRBJ1-2,TRBV4-1,NA,TGCGCCAGCAGACCAGCGGGCGCGAACTATGGCTACACCTTC,CASRPAGANYGYTF
NA,TRBJ2-2,TRBV6-5,TRBD2,TGTGCCAGCAGCAAACGGCCCTCACTAGCGGGAAACACCGGGGAGCTGTTTTTT,CASSKRPSLAGNTGELFF
many,TRBJ2-1,TRBV7-2,NA,TGTGCCAGCAGCTTAAGGGGGGAGCAGTTCTTC,CASSLRGEQFF
NA,TRBJ2-3,TRBV6-2/TRBV6-3,NA,TGTGCCAGCAGTTATATTGGGGGGCCCGGGACAGATACGCAGTATTTT,CASSYIGGPGTDTQYF